These 9 T cell receptor beta chains were sequenced from one sample in a study of T cell responses to AZD1222 COVID-19 vaccine. Profiled with immunoSEQ multiplex PCR; TCRdb holds only in-frame clones, not every one. The sample includes some 97,000 clones, about nine tenths of them seen just once. The source was peripheral blood, collected on day 0 of AZD1222 vaccination. The origin of the receptors is an adult in good health.

CDR3 in amino acids: CASANPAGDTQYF. CDR3 coding DNA: TGCGCCAGCGCTAATCCCGCTGGTGATACGCAGTATTTT. V gene TRBV5-1 combines with J gene TRBJ2-3; D is unclear. Germline V CDR1 and CDR2: SGHRS, YFSETQ. The germline V and J ends were trimmed by 7 bases and 6 bases, with 15 bases remaining between them. The CDR3 is made up of 13 amino acids. The complete variable domain, with remaining parts taken from reference TRBV5-1 and TRBJ2-3, reads KAGVTQTPRYLIKTRGQQVTLSCSPISGHRSVSWYQQTPGQGLQFLFEYFSETQRNKGNFPGRFSGRQFSNSRSEMNVSTLELGDSALYLCASANPAGDTQYFGPGTRLTVL.

The chain employs TRBV7-8 and TRBJ2-7, with 8 nucleotides matching TRBD2. With 11 bases clipped from V and 4 bases from J, the junction kept 16 bases outside the gene matches. Germline lookup yields CDR1 SGHVS and CDR2 FQNEAQ. CDR3 length equals 15 residues. CDR3 loop: CARRGGAGARYEQYF. In DNA, the CDR3 is TGTGCCCGCCGGGGGGGGGCAGGGGCGAGGTACGAGCAGTACTTC.

In its sample, this clone was seen once. V gene TRBV6-8 combines with J gene TRBJ2-7, with 7 positions matching TRBD2. CDR3 length: 14 residues. Germline CDR1 and CDR2: MNHGY and SAAAGT. The V segment lost 0 bases and the J segment 4 bases; nucleotides outside the gene matches: 3. CDR3 nucleotide sequence: TGTGCCAGCAGTTACTCGATACTAGCGTACGAGCAGTACTTC. Protein: CASSYSILAYEQYF.

This clone appeared a few times. The chain joins TRBV5-1 to TRBJ2-1, with TRBD1 as a possible D gene (6 bases). V was shortened by 3 bases and J by 3 bases, with 13 bases between the two germline ends. The CDR3 is 15 residues long. The germline V gene has CDR1 SGHRS and CDR2 YFSETQ. CDR3 nucleotides: TGCGCCAGCAGCTATCGACAGGATAGCTACAATGAGCAGTTCTTC. Its protein product is CASSYRQDSYNEQFF.

The V call is TRBV29-1, the J call TRBJ2-1; weak D call: TRBD2 (5 bases). Germline assignment: CDR1 SQVTM and CDR2 ANQGSEA. V lost 5 bases and J lost 5, with 10 bases in between. The CDR3 length is 12 residues. CDR3 sequence: CSVFRGDNEQFF. The CDR3 DNA is TGCAGCGTTTTCCGGGGTGACAATGAGCAGTTCTTC.

The chain recombines TRBV6-5 with TRBJ2-7; 9 nucleotides line up with TRBD2. CDR1 MNHEY and CDR2 SVGAGI come from the germline V gene. This CDR3 is built from 12 residues. Trimming took 8 bases from V and 7 from J; bases not matched to a gene: 6. CDR3 protein: CASYRTSDEQYF. CDR3 in DNA: TGTGCCAGCTACCGGACTAGCGATGAGCAGTACTTC.

As DNA, the CDR3 is TGTGCCAGCAGTGAAGCGCTAAGCACAGATACGCAGTATTTT. It yields the protein CASSEALSTDTQYF. The rearrangement uses TRBV2 and TRBJ2-3, with D unclear. The V gene's germline CDR1 is SNHLY and CDR2 FYNNEI. The CDR3 runs 14 residues. V was trimmed by 0 bases and J by 0 bases, leaving 4 bases between them.

The CDR3 loop reads CASSLGLGTSGRWNTGELFF. CDR3 sequence (DNA): TGTGCCAGCAGCTTAGGCTTAGGGACTAGCGGGAGATGGAACACCGGGGAGCTGTTTTTT. This sequence joins TRBV7-6 and TRBJ2-2; 14 bases are shared with TRBD2. This CDR3 has 20 amino acids. The V gene end was trimmed by 1 base and the J gene end by 1 base; junction bases not matched to a gene: 8. CDR1 and CDR2 from the germline V gene are SGHVS and FNYEAQ.

J is TRBJ1-6 and V is TRBV6-1; a possible D gene is TRBD1 (5 bases). The germline CDR1 and CDR2 sequences are MNHNS and SASEGT. This CDR3 is built from 15 residues. Trimming removed 0 bases from V and 9 bases from J, with 12 bases in between. This CDR3 reads CASSEARFGGSPLHF. The CDR3 region has the DNA TGTGCCAGCAGTGAAGCGCGTTTTGGGGGTTCACCCCTCCACTTT.